Following are 6 T cell receptor beta chains from one sample sequenced in a study of blood T cell repertoires in COVID-19. Data came from immunoSEQ multiplex PCR; TCRdb stores just in-frame clones and leaves some out. Of about 180,000 clones listed, more than 65% were seen once; the top ten hold about a sixth. Sequencing was carried out using PBMCs or T cells enriched from blood (not recorded which). Every receptor here comes from a man in his 60s who had recovered from COVID-19.

J is TRBJ2-7 and V is TRBV9, with TRBD2 identical over 7 bases. Germline V gene sequence: CDR1 SGDLS, CDR2 YYNGEE. The CDR3 sequence is 15 residues long. J lost 7 bases, V lost 0 bases, and 10 bases had no gene match. For the CDR3, the DNA is TGTGCCAGCAGCGTAGTAACAGCGGGGCGGAATGAGCAGTACTTC. This encodes CASSVVTAGRNEQYF.

This clone was observed many times. This sequence joins TRBV12-3 or TRBV12-4 and TRBJ2-1; D possibly corresponds to TRBD2 (5 bases). This CDR3 comprises 12 residues. V was clipped by 3 bases and J by 12 bases, with 12 bases between them. CDR3 nucleotides: TGTGCCAGCAGTTTTGGAGCGGAGACGCAGTTCTTC. This gives the protein CASSFGAETQFF.

This rearrangement joins TRBV2 to TRBJ2-7, with 7 bases that match TRBD2. Germline values: CDR1 SNHLY, CDR2 FYNNEI. J lost 7 bases, V lost 11 bases, and 14 bases had no gene match. The CDR3 length is 13 residues. For the CDR3, the DNA is TGTGCCGGACGAGGGGCTAGCGGTCCGGAGCAGTACTTC. Its protein is CAGRGASGPEQYF.

V and J are TRBV27 and TRBJ2-7; D remains unclear. The V gene lost 5 bases and the J gene lost 2 bases, with 19 bases spanning the gap. This CDR3 spans 16 amino acids. In germline, CDR1 is MNHEY, CDR2 SMNVEV (reference sequence). This CDR3 is CASSGLEARVPYEQYF. In DNA, the CDR3 is TGTGCCAGCAGTGGGTTAGAGGCCCGGGTCCCCTACGAGCAGTACTTC.

The count of this clone is one. The rearrangement links TRBV7-9 to TRBJ1-2, with TRBD1 as a possible D gene (6 bases). CDR3 length: 13 residues. Per germline, CDR1 SEHNR and CDR2 FQNEAQ (reference sequence). V dropped 4 bases and J dropped 12 bases, with 18 bases sitting between them. Here the CDR3 reads CASSSYTDSFHTF. The CDR3 DNA reads TGTGCCAGCAGCTCCTATACGGACAGTTTTCACACCTTC.

The chain has TRBV7-3 and TRBJ2-3, with TRBD1 identical over 7 bases. CDR1 and CDR2 from the germline V gene are SGHTA and FQGTGA. The CDR3 runs to 15 residues. Trimming removed 5 bases from V and 4 bases from J; junction bases left unmatched: 9. CDR3: CASSLGIQGADTQYF. The DNA of the CDR3 is TGTGCCAGCAGCCTCGGTATCCAGGGGGCAGATACGCAGTATTTT.